This is a list of T cell receptor beta chains from one sample in a study of control samples from healthy donors and cancer patients. The method was immunoSEQ multiplex PCR; TCRdb's version includes in-frame clones alone and lacks a portion of them. Of roughly 50,000 clones detected, 94% appear once; the ten largest clones hold around 4%. Sequencing was performed on blood. These receptors came from a man aged 25-45 years in good health. Both conserved end residues are trimmed from each CDR3. The D gene is left open where the match is weak.

cdr3_aa | d_call | v_call
ASSYSGGSEAF | - | TRBV6-5
ASSIGLAGSYEQY | TRBD2 | TRBV19
ASSLSSGTYNEQF | - | TRBV7-7
ASSITGGQTQY | TRBD1 | TRBV19
ASTLGERSYNSPLH | - | TRBV19
ASSIRLQGIYEQY | - | TRBV19
ASSEGPGAVNTEAF | - | TRBV9
ATSDRYPGANVLT | - | TRBV24-1
ASSQIRREQY | - | TRBV14
ASSPRRERSDQPQH | - | TRBV27
ASSEGQAFGEKLF | TRBD1 | TRBV5-1
ASSQGTGNYGYT | - | TRBV4-3
ASSDYGGQGPAF | TRBD1 | TRBV27
ASSYPGEQY | - | TRBV7-9
ASSLLGRLGANTEAF | - | TRBV27
ASSPMDRGGGYT | TRBD1 | TRBV2
ASSPTGRGGPEAF | TRBD1 | TRBV4-2
ASSLILMEMNTEAF | - | TRBV3-1/TRBV3-2
ASSILFFGQYSNQPQH | - | TRBV19
ASSLAQQGYGYT | - | TRBV7-2
ASSPGQGNYNEQF | TRBD1 | TRBV7-9
ASSSSLASDTQY | TRBD2 | TRBV3-1/TRBV3-2
ASRVGHVNEKLF | - | TRBV19
ASSQDGGYGYT | - | TRBV4-2
ATHPLGVATGELF | - | TRBV6-6
ASGLDSMSGTGGKY | TRBD1 | TRBV12-5
ASSYAELGNYGYT | - | TRBV6-6
ASSLVSLNTEAF | - | TRBV7-9
ASSFVPGLLKDEQY | - | TRBV28
ASSPSGRIYEQY | TRBD2 | TRBV19